This T cell receptor (beta chain) was captured in a study of T cell responses to AZD1222 COVID-19 vaccine. The study's findings and limits: Along spike, vaccine-associated CD4 TCRs were found throughout, with dominance at 160-218 and 743-854. In the spike-specific TCR repertoire, nearly half reportedly target unmutated variant regions. No repertoire was sampled before or during the peak T cell response, only after it. Spike-specific TCR breadth and depth rose after two AZD1222 doses.

Concerning this clone itself: Its target is not known.

This table comes from immunoSEQ multiplex PCR, and its TCRdb copy is limited to in-frame clones, with some not included. Of 100,000 to 150,000 clones listed, about 90% are singletons. Germline V gene data show CDR1 as MNHNY and CDR2 as SVGAGI (reference sequence). The CDR3 is 16 residues long. V lost 0 bases and J lost 4, with 15 bases in between. The sequencing used peripheral blood, collected 28 days after the second AZD1222 dose. This sequence originates from an adult who received the AZD1222 COVID-19 vaccine. This chain links TRBV6-6 with TRBJ1-1, with D possibly TRBD1 on 5 matching bases. The CDR3 DNA follows: TGTGCCAGCAGTTACTCGATGGGGGGGAGTCTCACTGAAGCTTTCTTT. The encoded protein is CASSYSMGGSLTEAFF.